This T cell receptor beta chain appears in the sequencing data of a study of blood T cell repertoires in COVID-19. Study context: T cells, B-cell-depleted T cells, or PBMCs provided the cDNA or gDNA that served as material.

The CDR3 is made up of 16 amino acids. Germline assignment: CDR1 KGHSH and CDR2 LQKENI. V was pared by 6 bases and J by 3 bases, with 18 bases between. The authors' processing: Estimates of nucleated cell counts were drawn from the amplification of reference gene primers. Profiled with immunoSEQ multiplex PCR; TCRdb holds only in-frame clones, not every one. V and J calls and clone size are as listed in that table; D and trimming were resolved from the DNA. The sample comprises hundreds of thousands of clones, around 89% of which are singletons, and 3.5% to 4.5% rests with the top ten. The sample taken for sequencing was peripheral blood. The rearrangement links TRBV18 to TRBJ2-1; D is possibly TRBD1 (8 bases). The TCR sequence derives from a woman aged 45-65 years with active or convalescent COVID-19. For the CDR3, the DNA is TGTGCCAGCTCTCCAGGGGGCGGGGGAGGCTACAATGAGCAGTTCTTC. Its protein is CASSPGGGGGYNEQFF.